This TCR beta chain derives from a study of beta chain features in type 1 diabetes. TCRB transcripts that were expressed got sequenced, as all of the isolated RNA had been reverse transcribed. Method: immunoSEQ multiplex PCR; TCRdb's copy keeps in-frame clones and lacks some. The sample carries about 370,000 clones, roughly 16% recorded once. The authors took one heparinised blood draw, averaging roughly 100 mL, from each donor. Sorting based on CD45RO/CCR7/CD25/CD127/CD95/CD27 separated CD4+ naive, central memory, regulatory and stem cell-like memory cells. Findings and limits, study-wide: Patients showed naive, central memory and Treg TCRB repertoires that appeared more similar than those of healthy donors. VDJ junctions from patients with type 1 diabetes contained fewer insertions and more deletions.

V lost 0 bases and J lost 6; bases outside the gene matches: 12. CDR3 length: 17 residues. The germline V gene has CDR1 SGHRS and CDR2 YFSETQ. This clone was picked up a small number of times. Its antigen is unknown. The chain employs TRBV5-1 and TRBJ2-1, with 7 positions matching TRBD2. Input material: naive CD4+ T cells from blood. This TCR came from a woman aged 18 to 35 in good health. This chain's CDR3 is CASSLARLAEGSNEQFF. As DNA, the CDR3 is TGCGCCAGCAGCTTGGCGAGACTAGCAGAGGGAAGCAATGAGCAGTTCTTC.